This passage covers 15 T cell receptor beta chains from one sample sequenced in a study of T cell responses to AZD1222 COVID-19 vaccine (dated by TCRdb to the early 2020s). Library generation was performed with the immunoSEQ multiplex PCR assay. Here the immuneACCESS table is served through TCRdb, limited to in-frame sequences with V and J called. Missing clones are a known gap in these copies; in checked studies unresolved V genes cover under half, and the rest lacks a known reason. In all, the sample holds around 160,000 clones, and approximately 78% of those were seen once. The leading ten clones occupy 3.5% to 5% of the sample. The time point label of this sample denotes: baseline before first vaccination. The sample's treatment or condition label, decoded: meningococcal conjugate vaccine given as trial control. The specimen was peripheral blood, collected on day 0 of MenACWY control vaccination. These receptors originate from an adult in good health.

V is TRBV9 and J is TRBJ2-3; unclear D gene. CDR3 length equals 14 residues. Germline values: CDR1 SGDLS, CDR2 YYNGEE. Trimming pared 3 bases from V and 0 bases from J, leaving 8 bases between. The CDR3 here is CASSGVSSTDTQYF. The DNA for the CDR3 is TGTGCCAGCAGCGGGGTTTCCAGCACAGATACGCAGTATTTT. Full variable domain (rest looked up from reference TRBV9 and TRBJ2-3): DSGVTQTPKHLITATGQRVTLRCSPRSGDLSVYWYQQSLDQGLQFLIQYYNGEERAKGNILERFSAQQFPDLHSELNLSSLELGDSALYFCASSGVSSTDTQYFGPGTRLTVL.

V gene TRBV6-5 combines with J gene TRBJ1-6, with D hard to call. CDR1 and CDR2 from the germline V gene are MNHEY and SVGAGI. Trimming took 4 bases from V and 8 from J, leaving 9 bases between them. The CDR3 spans 13 residues. CDR3 residues: CASSSGPYSPLHF. CDR3 DNA: TGTGCCAGCAGTTCAGGACCTTATTCACCCCTCCACTTT.

The CDR3 DNA follows: TGTGCCAGCGCTAGGGGATCGAACACTGAAGCTTTCTTT. Protein product: CASARGSNTEAFF. V gene TRBV7-3 combines with J gene TRBJ1-1; possibly TRBD1 for D (5 bases). The CDR3 has 13 amino acids. Per germline, CDR1 SGHTA and CDR2 FQGTGA. The V and J ends lost 8 bases and 1 base respectively, with 11 bases between them.

The chain is built from TRBV5-5 and TRBJ1-2, with D possibly being TRBD1 (5 bases). Trimming took 2 bases from V and 8 from J, leaving 10 bases between them. The CDR3 length is 12 residues. Germline lookup yields CDR1 SGHKS and CDR2 YYEKEE (reference sequence). The CDR3 region has the DNA TGTGCCAGCAGCTTCGACCGGACAGGCTACACCTTC. This translates into CASSFDRTGYTF.

This clone was found once. The chain joins TRBV30 to TRBJ1-4; possibly TRBD1 for D (5 bases). V was shortened by 3 bases and J by 5 bases, with 22 bases between the two germline ends. CDR3 length: 17 amino acids. Per the germline V gene, CDR1 is GTSNPN and CDR2 is SVGIG (reference sequence). For the CDR3, the DNA is TGTGCCTGGAGAAGCAGGGCGCCGTTCATGGGAAATGAAAAACTGTTTTTT. Amino acids: CAWRSRAPFMGNEKLFF.

The CDR3 DNA sequence: TGTGCCAGCAGCGTAACCCCGGTCGGGGACACCGGGGAGCTGTTTTTT. Its translation is CASSVTPVGDTGELFF. The chain has TRBV9 and TRBJ2-2; a weak D match, TRBD2 (5 bases). The germline gives CDR1 SGDLS, CDR2 YYNGEE. The ends were cut back, 1 base at V and 3 bases at J, with 13 bases in the middle. This CDR3 has 16 residues.

This sequence joins TRBV2 and TRBJ2-3; 7 positions agree with TRBD2. The CDR3 is 15 residues long. After removal of 5 bases from V and 1 base from J, the junction contained 6 bases not matched to a gene. CDR1 and CDR2 (germline): SNHLY, FYNNEI. The CDR3 loop is CASSTGTIRTDTQYF. CDR3 nucleotide sequence: TGTGCCAGCAGTACCGGGACTATACGCACAGATACGCAGTATTTT.

The rearrangement joins TRBV18 to TRBJ1-5; the match to TRBD1 covers 7 bases. Per germline, CDR1 KGHSH and CDR2 LQKENI. The V and J ends lost 5 bases and 5 bases, in that order; junction bases with no gene match: 6. The CDR3 totals 14 residues. The chain's CDR3 is CASSVQGRDQPQHF. In DNA, the CDR3 is TGTGCCAGCTCAGTACAGGGGCGGGATCAGCCCCAGCATTTT.

The chain couples TRBV29-1 to TRBJ1-2, with D possibly being TRBD1 (5 bases). This CDR3 has 17 amino acids. Trimming stripped 0 bases from V and 4 bases from J, with 21 bases between. CDR1 and CDR2 from the germline V gene are SQVTM and ANQGSEA. The CDR3 sequence: CSVEDRDARAPSYGYTF. The DNA for the CDR3 is TGCAGCGTTGAAGATCGGGACGCGAGGGCCCCCAGCTATGGCTACACCTTC.

J is TRBJ1-2 and V is TRBV7-8; D unclear. The germline V and J ends were trimmed by 5 bases and 1 base, with 8 bases remaining between them. The CDR3 totals 13 residues. Germline-derived CDR1 and CDR2 are SGHVS and FQNEAQ. CDR3 DNA sequence: TGTGCCAGCAGCCATGACATTAACTATGGCTACACCTTC. Translated, it gives CASSHDINYGYTF.

The chain is built from TRBV5-5 and TRBJ2-7, with TRBD2 matching 7 bases. V was clipped by 4 bases and J by 4 bases; unmatched bases: 11. CDR3 length: 15 amino acids. From germline, CDR1 is SGHKS and CDR2 YYEKEE (reference sequence). CDR3 amino acids: CASSTNPGGQYEQYV. The CDR3, as DNA: TGTGCCAGCAGCACGAACCCGGGGGGTCAGTACGAGCAGTACGTC.

The J gene is TRBJ2-3, the V gene TRBV29-1; 9 positions match TRBD2. With 4 bases clipped from V and 7 bases from J, the junction kept 9 bases outside the gene matches. The CDR3 covers 14 residues. Germline V gene data show CDR1 as SQVTM and CDR2 as ANQGSEA. The CDR3 sequence: CSVADSGGANTQYF. In DNA, the CDR3 is TGCAGCGTTGCGGATAGCGGGGGTGCAAATACGCAGTATTTT.

V gene TRBV12-3 or TRBV12-4 combines with J gene TRBJ1-2; tentatively, D is TRBD1 (5 bases). V lost 5 bases and J 6 bases, leaving 13 bases between the germline ends. CDR3 length: 13 residues. The CDR3 DNA sequence: TGTGCCAGCAGTCCCAGGGTTAGTAATGGCTACACCTTC. Translation gives CASSPRVSNGYTF.

CDR3 residues: CASSLFNGAGNEQFF. Here the CDR3 DNA reads TGTGCCAGCAGTTTATTTAATGGGGCGGGCAATGAGCAGTTCTTC. This chain connects TRBV28 to TRBJ2-1, with D perhaps being TRBD1 or TRBD2 (5 bases each). Trimming left V 1 base short and J 6 bases short, with 13 bases between. The CDR3 covers 15 residues. CDR1 MDHEN and CDR2 SYDVKM come from the germline V gene.

V and J are TRBV13 and TRBJ1-2, with D hard to call. V lost 5 bases to trimming and J lost 8 bases, with 9 bases between them. Germline V CDR1 and CDR2: PRHDT, FYEKMQ (reference sequence). The CDR3 has 11 residues. The CDR3 spells CASSPGWGYTF. The DNA of the CDR3 is TGTGCCAGCAGCCCCGGGTGGGGCTACACCTTC.